This TCR beta chain comes out of a study of cytomegalovirus exposure and HLA in healthy donors. The table lists this clone with a few counts. Its specificity is not known. With 60 Vbeta and 13 Jbeta primers, the PCR was carried out. Assay used: immunoSEQ multiplex PCR; TCRdb lists only in-frame clones, some missing. The data show 150,000 to 200,000 clones, 81% seen once. Regarding the study as a whole: The authors reported that TCR beta sequences could predict HLA-A and HLA-B alleles. These predictions were accurate for most subjects in the first cohort.

This TCR came from a man in his late teens or twenties in good health and CMV-seronegative. Sequenced input: PBMCs.

The CDR3, as DNA: TGTGCCACCAGCAGAGAATCAGCGGGAGCCGCCTACGAGCAGTACTTC. Translated: CATSRESAGAAYEQYF. The chain recombines TRBV15 with TRBJ2-5, with TRBD2 identical over 8 bases. The J call may not be correct, given that the DNA end is closer to TRBJ2-7. Germline CDR1 and CDR2: LNHNV and YYDKDF (reference sequence). This CDR3 is built from 16 residues.